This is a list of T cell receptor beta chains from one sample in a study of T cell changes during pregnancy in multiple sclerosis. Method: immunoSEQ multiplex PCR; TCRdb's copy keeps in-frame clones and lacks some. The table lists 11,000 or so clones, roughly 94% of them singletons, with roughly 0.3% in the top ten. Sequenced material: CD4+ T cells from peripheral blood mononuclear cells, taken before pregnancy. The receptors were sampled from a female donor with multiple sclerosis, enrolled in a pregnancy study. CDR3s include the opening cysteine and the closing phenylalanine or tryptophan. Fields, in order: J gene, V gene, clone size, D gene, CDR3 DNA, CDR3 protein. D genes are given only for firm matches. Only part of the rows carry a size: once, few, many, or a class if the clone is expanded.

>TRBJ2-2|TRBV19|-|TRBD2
TGTGCCAGTAGAGTAGCGGGGGGACTGAACACCGGGGAGCTGTTTTTT
CASRVAGGLNTGELFF
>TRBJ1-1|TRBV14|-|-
TGTGCCAGCAGCCAAGTATTCGGGGGCACTGAAGCTTTCTTT
CASSQVFGGTEAFF
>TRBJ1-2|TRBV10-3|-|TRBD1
TGTGCCATTCCGGGACAGGGATACTATGGCTACACCTTC
CAIPGQGYYGYTF
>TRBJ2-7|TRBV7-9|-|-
TGTGCCAGCAGCTTAGGCCAGGGGATATACGAGCAGTACTTC
CASSLGQGIYEQYF
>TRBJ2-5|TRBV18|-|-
TGTGCCAGCTCACCACCGAGAGCGCAAGAGACCCAGTACTTC
CASSPPRAQETQYF
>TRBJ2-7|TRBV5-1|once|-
TGCGCCAGCAGCTTGAAAGGGGCCCACTACGAGCAGTACTTC
CASSLKGAHYEQYF
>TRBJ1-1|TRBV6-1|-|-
TGTGCCAGCAGTGAAGCGCTTCTCGGGTATTTAGTTGAAGCTTTCTTT
CASSEALLGYLVEAFF
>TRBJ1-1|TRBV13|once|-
TGTGCCAGCAGCTTAGTCCGGGGAACTGAAGCTTTCTTT
CASSLVRGTEAFF
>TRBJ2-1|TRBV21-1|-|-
TGTGCCAGCAGCAAAGCGCTTCACACCTCCTACAGGGAGCAGTTCTTC
CASSKALHTSYREQFF
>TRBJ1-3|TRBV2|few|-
TGTGCCAGCAGTGTGGAAGGGGCTGTCTCTGGAAACACCATATATTTT
CASSVEGAVSGNTIYF
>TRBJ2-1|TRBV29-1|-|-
TGCAGCGTTGTCCCGTCGAGCTCCTACAATGAGCAGTTCTTC
CSVVPSSSYNEQFF
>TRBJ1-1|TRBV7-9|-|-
TGTGCCAGCAGGGTCCGTTTAGGAGGATCTGAAGCTTTCTTT
CASRVRLGGSEAFF
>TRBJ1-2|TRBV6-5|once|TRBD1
TGTGCCAGCAGACAGGGGGGCTATGGCTACACCTTC
CASRQGGYGYTF
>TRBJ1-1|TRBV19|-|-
TGTGCCAGTAGTATAGACCGAACAGGCTTGAACACTGAAGCTTTCTTT
CASSIDRTGLNTEAFF
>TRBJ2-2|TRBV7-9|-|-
TGTGCCAGCAGCTTCGGCGGGGAGCTGTTTTTT
CASSFGGELFF
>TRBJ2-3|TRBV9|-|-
TGTGCCAGCGGCTGGAGAGCGACAGATACGCAGTATTTT
CASGWRATDTQYF
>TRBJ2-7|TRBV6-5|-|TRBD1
TGTGCCAGCAGTTATTCCAGGGGGCCCTACGAGCAGTACTTC
CASSYSRGPYEQYF
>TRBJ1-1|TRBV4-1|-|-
TGCGCCAGCAGCCGCCCCAGGAACACTGAAGCTTTCTTT
CASSRPRNTEAFF
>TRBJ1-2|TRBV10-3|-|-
TGTGCCATCAGTGAGTCTAGGACAGCTAACTATGGCTACACCTTC
CAISESRTANYGYTF
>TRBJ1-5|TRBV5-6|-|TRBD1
TGTGCCAGCAGCTCTAAAGACAGGGGGTATCAGCCCCAGCATTTT
CASSSKDRGYQPQHF
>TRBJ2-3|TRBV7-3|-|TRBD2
TGTGCCAGCAGCTTGACTAGCGGGGGGCCTGATACGCAGTATTTT
CASSLTSGGPDTQYF
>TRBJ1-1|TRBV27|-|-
TGTGCCAGCAAAGGGCCAGGACAGAGAGCTGAAGCTTTCTTT
CASKGPGQRAEAFF
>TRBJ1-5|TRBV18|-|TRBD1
TGTGCCAGCTCGGCGACAGGGAGTAATCAGTCCCAGCATTTT
CASSATGSNQSQHF
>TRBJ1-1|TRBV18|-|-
TGTGCCAGCTCACCACGGCTGAACACTGAAGCTTTCTTT
CASSPRLNTEAFF
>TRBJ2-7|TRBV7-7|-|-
TGTGCTAGCAGCCCCGGGACTTTCTACGAGCAGTACTTC
CASSPGTFYEQYF
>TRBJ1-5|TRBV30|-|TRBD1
TGTGCCTGGAGTAGAGGGGGCGGTAGCAATCAGCCCCAGCATTTT
CAWSRGGGSNQPQHF
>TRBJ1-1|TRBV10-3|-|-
TGTGCCATAGGGGAGGGGGGACTCATGAACACTGAAGCTTTCTTT
CAIGEGGLMNTEAFF
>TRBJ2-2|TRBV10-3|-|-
TGTGCCATCAGTCTCGTTATAAACACCGGGGAGCTGTTTTTT
CAISLVINTGELFF
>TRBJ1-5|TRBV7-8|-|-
TGTGCCAGCAGCTTAATGGCAGGAGGGACCCCCAATCAGCCCCAGCATTTT
CASSLMAGGTPNQPQHF
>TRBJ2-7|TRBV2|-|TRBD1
TGTGCCAGCAGCCGGGACAGCATCGAGCAGTACTTC
CASSRDSIEQYF
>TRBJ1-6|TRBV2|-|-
TGTGCCAGCAGTGAACAGGAACCACCCTATAATTCACCCCTCCACTTT
CASSEQEPPYNSPLHF
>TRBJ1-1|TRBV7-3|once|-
TGTGCCAGCAGCTTAACGGGCGGGGGGAGCGTAGCTTTCTTT
CASSLTGGGSVAFF
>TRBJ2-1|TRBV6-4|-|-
TGTGCCAGCAGTGAGTCGCTAGCCACAATTTCCTACAATGAGCAGTTCTTC
CASSESLATISYNEQFF
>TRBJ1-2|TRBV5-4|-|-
TGTGCCAGCAGCTCCCCTCCAGGGATAACTTACTATGGCTACACCTTC
CASSSPPGITYYGYTF
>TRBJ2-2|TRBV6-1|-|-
TGTGCCAGCAGGGGGCACCTAAACACCGGGGAGCTGTTTTTT
CASRGHLNTGELFF
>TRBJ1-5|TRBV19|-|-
TGTGCCAGTAGTATCGCCCTACATCAGCCCCAGCATTTT
CASSIALHQPQHF
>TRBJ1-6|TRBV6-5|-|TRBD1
TGTGCCAGCAGTTACTTTTCCCAGGGGGGAGATTCACCCCTCCACTTT
CASSYFSQGGDSPLHF
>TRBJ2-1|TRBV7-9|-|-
TGTGCCAGCAGCTTGGGACTCTCCTACAATGAGCAGTTCTTC
CASSLGLSYNEQFF
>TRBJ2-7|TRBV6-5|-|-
TGTGCCAGCAGTTATTTGACAAAGGCGACCGGGGACGAGCAGTACTTC
CASSYLTKATGDEQYF
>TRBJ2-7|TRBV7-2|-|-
TGTGCCAGCAGCGCCTCTTCTAGCGCAGGCGAGCAGTACTTC
CASSASSSAGEQYF
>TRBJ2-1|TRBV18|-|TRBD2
TGTGCCAGCTCACCGGCTAGCGGGGGCAATGAGCAGTTCTTC
CASSPASGGNEQFF
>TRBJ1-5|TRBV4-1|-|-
TGCGCCAGCAGCCAAGTAGGGCAGGGGCGATATCAGCCCCAGCATTTT
CASSQVGQGRYQPQHF
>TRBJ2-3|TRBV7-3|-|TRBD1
TGTGCCAGCAGCTTATCCGGGACAGGGGTTACGCAGTATTTT
CASSLSGTGVTQYF
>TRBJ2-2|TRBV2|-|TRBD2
TGTGCCAGCAGTAACTTAGCGGGGGGGGCCGGGGAGCTGTTTTTT
CASSNLAGGAGELFF
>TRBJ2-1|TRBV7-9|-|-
TGTGCCAGCAGTTCCAGTGACTCCTACAATGAGCAGTTCTTC
CASSSSDSYNEQFF
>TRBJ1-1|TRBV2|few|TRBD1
TGTGCCAGCAGTAGAAAGACAGGGAGGAACACTGAAGCTTTCTTT
CASSRKTGRNTEAFF
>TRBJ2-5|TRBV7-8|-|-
TGTGCCAGCAGCCGGGGAGGGGGGGCCACAGAGACCCAGTACTTC
CASSRGGGATETQYF
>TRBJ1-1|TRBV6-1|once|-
TGTGCCAGCAGGGTGGCCCAGAACACTGAAGCTTTCTTT
CASRVAQNTEAFF
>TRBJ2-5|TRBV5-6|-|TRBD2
TGTGCCAGCAGCCTACGCGGGGGGCCGCAGGAAGAGACCCAGTACTTC
CASSLRGGPQEETQYF
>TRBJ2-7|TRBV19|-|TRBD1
TGTGCCACAGCACCTCGACAGGGTGGCGAGCAGTACTTC
CATAPRQGGEQYF
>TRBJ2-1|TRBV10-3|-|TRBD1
TGTGCCATCAGTGACCCCGGGACAGGGCGGGATGAGCAGTTCTTC
CAISDPGTGRDEQFF
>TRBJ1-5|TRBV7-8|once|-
TGTGCCAGCAGCTTAAATCGAGGTCAGCCCCAGCATTTT
CASSLNRGQPQHF
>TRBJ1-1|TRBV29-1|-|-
TGCAGCGTTGAAGTTGGCCGGAACACTGAAGCTTTCTTT
CSVEVGRNTEAFF
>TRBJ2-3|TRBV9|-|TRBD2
TGTGCCAGCAGCTCACGCCCACCGGGACTAGCTAACTATACGCAGTATTTT
CASSSRPPGLANYTQYF
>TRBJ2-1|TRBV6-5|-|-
TGTGCCAGCCGTGGGGTCGGGAGTGAGCAGTTCTTC
CASRGVGSEQFF